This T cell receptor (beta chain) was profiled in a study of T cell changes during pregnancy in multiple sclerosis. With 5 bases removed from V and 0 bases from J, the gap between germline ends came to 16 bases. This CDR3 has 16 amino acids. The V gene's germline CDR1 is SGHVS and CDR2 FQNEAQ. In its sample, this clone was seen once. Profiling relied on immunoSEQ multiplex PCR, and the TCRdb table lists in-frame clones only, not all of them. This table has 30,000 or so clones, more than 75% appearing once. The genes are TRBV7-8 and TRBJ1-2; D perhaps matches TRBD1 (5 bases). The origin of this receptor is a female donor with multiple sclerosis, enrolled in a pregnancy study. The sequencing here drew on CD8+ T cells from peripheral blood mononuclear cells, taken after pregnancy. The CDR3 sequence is CASSPEMTATNYGYTF. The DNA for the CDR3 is TGTGCCAGCAGCCCAGAAATGACAGCAACTAACTATGGCTACACCTTC.